A selection of T cell receptor beta chains follows, all from one sample in a study of blood T cell repertoires in COVID-19. Only in-frame clones appear in the TCRdb table, and some are missing; sequencing was by immunoSEQ multiplex PCR. The sample shows 150,000 or so clones, about 88% of them seen only once. The sample comprised peripheral blood. All receptors come from a man aged 55 to 69 with acute or convalescent COVID-19. CDR3s include the opening cysteine and the closing phenylalanine or tryptophan. Where a row states a size, it is once, few, many or the class of an expanded clone; other rows omit it.

CASSGQGIGNTIYF,.,TRBV5-1
CASRTGYSNQPQHF,.,TRBV19
CASSQGQGNTEAFF,.,TRBV10-1
CASSPQGAYNSPLHF,few,TRBV27
CASSENLAGETQYF,.,TRBV10-1
CASSDPGQVGYSNQPQHF,.,TRBV6-4
CASSPGAGSNQPQHF,.,TRBV7-9
CAWSGGYEQFF,.,TRBV30
CASSPRGSAMNTEAFF,.,TRBV27
CASSFRGLAGGLTDTQYF,.,TRBV27
CASSLVVREQYF,.,TRBV7-9
CASSQEKRGFEAFF,.,TRBV18
CASSYRLAGGFGELFF,.,TRBV5-4
CASGLVRGTGELFF,.,TRBV12-5
CASSLAPRGGYTF,.,TRBV7-2
CATGKGISPDTQYF,.,TRBV15
CASRGAGTGGTEAFF,.,TRBV5-5
CATSDSGLAGTDTQYF,.,TRBV24-1
CAWSKDNSNQPQHF,.,TRBV30
CSVRVGEKLFF,.,TRBV29-1
CASSSTGDPYGYTF,.,TRBV5-6
CASSEGPGGADTQYF,.,TRBV10-1
CAWSVGGNTQYF,.,TRBV30
CASSRTRTGANVLTF,.,TRBV11-2
CASSSMGQMYEKLFF,once,TRBV7-2
CASSRDRGFYNEQFF,.,TRBV5-1
CSVPGGMSSEKLFF,.,TRBV29-1
CAIRPGTGGIDEQFF,.,TRBV10-3
CASSLGQGPNEKLFF,once,TRBV18
CASSNPGGNTGELFF,.,TRBV25-1